This TCR beta chain was documented in a study of Ad26.COV2.S vaccination and SARS-CoV-2 variants. Study context: Ad26.COV2.S given intramuscularly, once or twice 56 days apart. Study results and caveats: Substantial breadth was reportedly displayed by spike-specific CD8+ and CD4+ T cell responses after vaccination. Placebo recipients and vaccine recipients were similar in non-spike TCR breadth.

The CDR3 extends over 19 amino acids. Trimming at V came to 3 bases and at J to 0 bases, leaving 7 bases not matched to a gene. Germline CDR1 SGHRS, CDR2 YFSETQ. Sequencing used immunoSEQ multiplex PCR; TCRdb keeps in-frame clones, though not all of them. The sample shows hundreds of thousands of clones, 80% to 90% of them seen only once. Stated treatment: some 19 received Ad26.COV2.S at low or high dose, single or two shots; several received placebo; per-sample allocation not given. After the first vaccine or placebo injection, samples were drawn on day 63. The donor's status was that of an adult aged 18-55 years in Boston. As to this clone: Its antigen is as yet unknown.

The sample here was peripheral blood, taken in a trial of Ad26.COV2.S vaccine versus placebo. The chain uses TRBV5-1 and TRBJ2-1, with 15 bases matching TRBD2. The TCR originated in a person between 18 and 60 years old who received the Ad26.COV2.S COVID-19 vaccine or a placebo. This CDR3 reads CASSSSGTSGGSSYNEQFF. The DNA of the CDR3 is TGCGCCAGCAGCTCGTCCGGGACTAGCGGGGGGAGCTCCTACAATGAGCAGTTCTTC.